One T cell receptor beta chain is described in this entry. The antigen it binds to is not known. Base-call qualities are not available, and no considerably larger clone is one nucleotide away. The entry originates in a study of OX40 agonist ivuxolimab in advanced cancers. Broadly, across the study: Ivuxolimab was a fully human IgG2 agonistic monoclonal antibody targeting the costimulatory receptor OX40 (CD134). Intravenous ivuxolimab was administered to patients every 2 weeks at six dose levels: 0.01, 0.1, 0.3, 1.5, 3 and 10 mg/kg. Of the roughly 51 dose-escalation patients, hepatocellular carcinoma was present in approximately 20, melanoma in roughly 15, renal cell carcinoma in 9 and head and neck cancer in 9. In the dose-escalation cohort, over 65% of patients were male, and the mean age was approximately 60 years, with a range of about 23 to 80. Prior anti-PD-1, anti-PD-L1 or anti-CTLA-4 therapy was permitted, and about 40% of dose-escalation patients had received checkpoint inhibitors. Three dose-escalation patients achieved partial responses, one with hepatocellular carcinoma and two with cutaneous melanoma. Peripheral TCRbeta sequencing was intended to test whether TCR sequence diversity was altered and clonal T-cell expansion was caused by ivuxolimab. The paper covers the monotherapy dose-escalation part of the phase I ivuxolimab trial, which included N ≈ 50 patients.

Genomic DNA was extracted from sorted cells for sequencing of the TCRbeta CDR3 region. The immunoSEQ Assay was used to sequence the TCRbeta CDR3 regions. This immuneACCESS table, as held by TCRdb, lists in-frame sequences with V and J called but not all clones. Of the missing ones, under half trace to an unresolved V gene in checked studies; the others have no known cause. Present in this sample are approximately 100,000 clones, 80% to 90% of which were seen just once. Around 0.76% of the sample lies in the top ten. Spanning cysteine to phenylalanine, the CDR3 consists of 14 amino acids. The kept DNA is CDR3 alone, 42 bases in frame from the first base. The germline V gene gives CDR1 as SGHTA and CDR2 as FQGNSA. Trimmed from V: 3 bases; trimmed from J: 7 bases; junction bases lacking a gene match: 5. The trial excluded patients who had a history of autoimmune disease or who were on systemic immunosuppression. Peripheral blood for TCR sequencing was collected from all dose cohorts at baseline, on cycle 4 day 1, and on cycle 7 day 1. Samples came from an open-label, multicenter, first-in-human phase I dose-escalation trial of ivuxolimab. The trial enrolled adults with locally advanced or metastatic head and neck squamous cell, hepatocellular, melanoma or renal cell carcinoma. Before TCR sequencing, CD4+ T cells and CD8+ T cells from peripheral blood were sorted into separate populations.

Overall study outcomes, separate from this receptor: After ivuxolimab, expanded clones were on average more numerous among CD8+ T cells than among CD4+ T cells. In the 0.1-3.0 mg/kg groups, partial responders were among the patients with the lowest normalized peripheral clonal expansion, particularly in CD8+ T cells. At doses from 0.1 to 3.0 mg/kg, clonal expansion was seen in both CD4+ and CD8+ blood T cells between baseline and week 6. The antigen specificity of the peripheral T cells that underwent clonal expansion was not determined. Low levels of normalized T-cell clonal expansion were also seen in some patients who did not respond.

The sequenced sample was CD4+ or CD8+ T cells sorted from blood, obtained in a trial of the OX40 agonist ivuxolimab. The sequence links TRBV7-2 to TRBJ1-4, with TRBD1 matching 7 junction bases. The source is an adult with an advanced solid tumor such as melanoma, head and neck, liver or kidney cancer. This receptor has the CDR3 CASSFTRGREKLFF. The DNA sequence is given as TGTGCCAGCAGCTTTACAAGGGGGCGTGAAAAACTGTTTTTT.